The clone carrying this T cell receptor beta chain was detected a few times. This sample is drawn from a study of blood T cells in healthy people across ages. The CDR3 is 16 amino acids. Looked up from germline, CDR1 is DFQATT and CDR2 is SNEGSKA (reference sequence). Trimming cost V 3 bases and J 11 bases; bases outside gene matches: 18. Sample-barcoded 5' priming and a J-beta primer mix drove a second PCR of roughly 6 to 12 cycles. TCRdb ran MiXCR on the 5' RACE reads and lists one entry per CDR3 protein. The table records approximately 800,000 distinct CDR3 sequences, around 36% of them present only once.

This TCR derives from a man aged 18-30 years in good health. Specimen: blood. The gene calls are TRBV20-1 and TRBJ2-5; 10 bases fit TRBD2. The CDR3 DNA reads as TGCAGTGCTAGGCTAGCGGGGGCCCAAAGCGACAATGAGCAGTACTTC. Its translation: CSARLAGAQSDNEQYF.